Following are 6 T cell receptor beta chains from one sample sequenced in a study of identical twins. A single record per CDR3 protein comes from TCRdb applying MiXCR to the 5' RACE reads. The sample holds around 370,000 distinct CDR3 sequences, roughly 9% seen once. What was sequenced was naive T cells sorted from blood. The receptor set was obtained from a woman aged 45-65 years in good health.

This rearrangement joins TRBV6-1 to TRBJ1-1; the D is unclear. Germline CDR1 is MNHNS and CDR2 is SASEGT. Trimming shortened V by 6 bases and J by 0 bases, and 11 bases separated the two germline ends. The CDR3 is 14 amino acids. The CDR3 DNA follows: TGTGCCAGCAGGCTAGGACTGCTGAACACTGAAGCTTTCTTT. Amino acid sequence: CASRLGLLNTEAFF.

A few counts support this clonotype. The V gene is TRBV19, the J gene TRBJ2-7, with 8 bases lining up with TRBD1. CDR1 and CDR2 (germline): LNHDA, SQIVND (reference sequence). The V and J ends lost 5 bases and 6 bases, in that order; junction bases with no gene match: 6. The CDR3 runs 13 residues. The CDR3 DNA sequence: TGTGCCAGTAGTCTCACTACAGGGGGCGAGCAGTACGTC. Translated: CASSLTTGGEQYV.

The CDR3 sequence is CASSSGGQGLYTEAFF. The CDR3 DNA reads TGTGCCAGCAGCTCGGGGGGACAGGGCTTGTACACTGAAGCTTTCTTT. J is TRBJ1-1 and V is TRBV7-9; 9 bases are shared with TRBD1. Germline trimming cut 4 bases from V and 3 bases from J; bases unmatched to any gene: 9. The CDR3 contains 16 residues. CDR1 and CDR2 from the germline V gene are SEHNR and FQNEAQ (reference sequence).

CDR3 loop: CATSDLGTGGETQYF. The CDR3 DNA reads as TGTGCCACCAGTGATCTCGGGACAGGTGGAGAGACCCAGTACTTC. J is TRBJ2-5 and V is TRBV24-1; 8 nucleotides agree with TRBD1. The CDR3 is 15 residues long. V was pared by 3 bases and J by 4 bases, with 6 bases of the junction left unmatched. Germline-derived CDR1 and CDR2 are KGHDR and SFDVKD.

The chain joins TRBV19 to TRBJ1-1, with TRBD1 matching 7 bases. The CDR3 consists of 15 residues. CDR1 and CDR2 (germline): LNHDA, SQIVND (reference sequence). After removal of 5 bases from V and 4 bases from J, the junction contained 10 bases not matched to a gene. Here the CDR3 reads CASSSTGQWATEAFF. In DNA form, the CDR3 reads TGTGCCAGTAGTTCGACAGGGCAGTGGGCCACTGAAGCTTTCTTT.

This clonotype was observed at least ten times. V and J are TRBV7-9 and TRBJ2-5; D may be TRBD1 (6 bases). V lost 4 bases to trimming and J lost 6 bases, with 15 bases between them. Germline CDR1 SEHNR, CDR2 FQNEAQ (reference sequence). The CDR3 totals 14 residues. CDR3 protein: CASSYPEGDQTQYF. CDR3 sequence (DNA): TGTGCCAGCAGCTACCCCGAGGGGGATCAGACCCAGTACTTC.